Listed below are T cell receptor beta chains from one sample, sequenced in a study of neoadjuvant nivolumab and ipilimumab in lung cancer. Sequencing used immunoSEQ multiplex PCR; TCRdb keeps in-frame clones, though not all of them. This table has about 18,000 clones, 76% appearing once. Sequencing used tumor tissue, obtained after neoadjuvant nivolumab, alone or with ipilimumab, at or shortly before surgery. The receptor source for this set is an adult with non-small cell lung cancer. Both conserved end residues are part of each CDR3. Each record gives: V gene, D gene, clone size, J gene, CDR3 DNA, CDR3 protein. The D gene is left open where the match is weak. Not every row has a clone size; where given, it reads once, few, many or a size class.

V gene: TRBV4-1
D gene: TRBD2
clone size: -
J gene: TRBJ2-1
CDR3 DNA: TGCGCCAGCAGCCAAGGGGGACTAGCGGGCAATGAGCAGTTCTTC
CDR3 protein: CASSQGGLAGNEQFF

V gene: TRBV4-1
D gene: -
clone size: -
J gene: TRBJ1-2
CDR3 DNA: TGCGCCAGCAGCCCGCCCCTGGGTCGGAACTATGGCTACACCTTC
CDR3 protein: CASSPPLGRNYGYTF

V gene: TRBV29-1
D gene: TRBD1
clone size: -
J gene: TRBJ2-7
CDR3 DNA: TGCAGCCTCGGGGACAGGGTGGGCGAGCAGTACTTC
CDR3 protein: CSLGDRVGEQYF

V gene: TRBV2
D gene: -
clone size: -
J gene: TRBJ2-1
CDR3 DNA: TGTGCCAGCAGTGAAGCGCTTATCGGGGGGTTCTTC
CDR3 protein: CASSEALIGGFF

V gene: TRBV6-5
D gene: -
clone size: medium-sized
J gene: TRBJ2-7
CDR3 DNA: TGTGCCAGCAGGCGGAGGGACTCCTACGAGCAGTACTTC
CDR3 protein: CASRRRDSYEQYF

V gene: TRBV6-5
D gene: TRBD2
clone size: -
J gene: TRBJ2-3
CDR3 DNA: TGTGCCAGCAGGATCGGGACTAGCGGGACCTATACGCAGTATTTT
CDR3 protein: CASRIGTSGTYTQYF

V gene: TRBV6-1
D gene: -
clone size: -
J gene: TRBJ2-7
CDR3 DNA: TGTGCCAGCAGTGTGGGAGGTAGCGGCTACGAGCAGTACTTC
CDR3 protein: CASSVGGSGYEQYF

V gene: TRBV18
D gene: TRBD2
clone size: -
J gene: TRBJ2-3
CDR3 DNA: TGTGCCAGCTCACTTAGCGGGAGCCGGATAAATACGCAGTATTTT
CDR3 protein: CASSLSGSRINTQYF

V gene: TRBV10-3
D gene: -
clone size: -
J gene: TRBJ1-1
CDR3 DNA: TGTGCCATCTCGCTCCAGGGAACGAACACTGAAGCTTTCTTT
CDR3 protein: CAISLQGTNTEAFF

V gene: TRBV10-3
D gene: -
clone size: -
J gene: TRBJ2-3
CDR3 DNA: TGTGCCATCAGTGAGAAGGGGGAGACGCAGTATTTT
CDR3 protein: CAISEKGETQYF

V gene: TRBV29-1
D gene: -
clone size: -
J gene: TRBJ1-4
CDR3 DNA: TGCAGCGCCCGAGTCCGAATAGCAACTAATGAAAAACTGTTTTTT
CDR3 protein: CSARVRIATNEKLFF

V gene: TRBV7-3
D gene: -
clone size: -
J gene: TRBJ2-7
CDR3 DNA: TGTGCCAGCAGCTTACAGGACAACACTTACGAGCAGTACTTC
CDR3 protein: CASSLQDNTYEQYF

V gene: TRBV7-2
D gene: -
clone size: -
J gene: TRBJ2-5
CDR3 DNA: TGTGCCAGCAGCTTAGGGGCAGGGGGGGAGACCCAGTACTTC
CDR3 protein: CASSLGAGGETQYF

V gene: TRBV4-2
D gene: -
clone size: once
J gene: TRBJ2-2
CDR3 DNA: TGTGCCAGAAGCTTGTATGAGGTCACCGGGGAGCTGTTTTTT
CDR3 protein: CARSLYEVTGELFF

V gene: TRBV7-7
D gene: -
clone size: -
J gene: TRBJ1-4
CDR3 DNA: TGTGCTAGCAGCTTAGGGGGTGACGAAAAACTGTTTTTT
CDR3 protein: CASSLGGDEKLFF

V gene: TRBV11-3
D gene: TRBD1
clone size: -
J gene: TRBJ2-1
CDR3 DNA: TGTGCCAGCAGCTTCTCCAGGGGGACCAAGAATGAGCAGTTCTTC
CDR3 protein: CASSFSRGTKNEQFF

V gene: TRBV11-2
D gene: -
clone size: -
J gene: TRBJ2-7
CDR3 DNA: TGTGCCAGCAGCCACCAAACCTACGAGCAGTACTTC
CDR3 protein: CASSHQTYEQYF

V gene: TRBV7-7
D gene: -
clone size: -
J gene: TRBJ1-3
CDR3 DNA: TGTGCTAGCAGCTTAACCTTGGAGGGGACCATATATTTT
CDR3 protein: CASSLTLEGTIYF

V gene: TRBV28
D gene: TRBD1
clone size: -
J gene: TRBJ2-1
CDR3 DNA: TGTGCCAGCAGTTTATGGGGGGACAGGGAGCAGTTCTTC
CDR3 protein: CASSLWGDREQFF

V gene: TRBV4-1
D gene: -
clone size: -
J gene: TRBJ2-5
CDR3 DNA: TGCGCCAGCAGCCAAGATCCCCCTCGTTTGGGTTGGGAGGAGACCCAGTACTTC
CDR3 protein: CASSQDPPRLGWEETQYF

V gene: TRBV20-1
D gene: -
clone size: -
J gene: TRBJ1-4
CDR3 DNA: TGCGGATGGATTAATGAAAAACTGTTTTTT
CDR3 protein: CGWINEKLFF

V gene: TRBV5-5
D gene: TRBD1
clone size: few
J gene: TRBJ1-2
CDR3 DNA: TGTGCCAGCAGCTTGGAAGGGGACAGGGCTGGCGGCTACACCTTC
CDR3 protein: CASSLEGDRAGGYTF

V gene: TRBV29-1
D gene: -
clone size: once
J gene: TRBJ2-1
CDR3 DNA: TGCAGCGCCCGGATAGATCCTTGGGGGGGCAAGCAGTTCTTC
CDR3 protein: CSARIDPWGGKQFF

V gene: TRBV10-2
D gene: -
clone size: few
J gene: TRBJ2-5
CDR3 DNA: TGCGCCAGCAGTCGAGGGAGAGAGACCCAGTACTTC
CDR3 protein: CASSRGRETQYF

V gene: TRBV5-6
D gene: -
clone size: -
J gene: TRBJ2-3
CDR3 DNA: TGTGCCAGCAGCTTGTTATCCGGGACCTCTAGCACAGATACGCAGTATTTT
CDR3 protein: CASSLLSGTSSTDTQYF

V gene: TRBV9
D gene: TRBD2
clone size: -
J gene: TRBJ2-2
CDR3 DNA: TGTGCCAGCAGCGTAGTTGGACTAGCGGGAACCGGGGAGCTGTTTTTT
CDR3 protein: CASSVVGLAGTGELFF

V gene: TRBV19
D gene: TRBD2
clone size: -
J gene: TRBJ2-5
CDR3 DNA: TGTGCCAGTAGTACTGGGACTAGCGGGAGGGCCGGTGAGACCCAGTACTTC
CDR3 protein: CASSTGTSGRAGETQYF